A few counts support the clone carrying this TCR beta chain. What it recognizes is unknown. The data belong to a study of identical twins. Overall study results and limits: Beta clonotypes that were abundant in cord blood contained fewer insertions, a pattern absent from memory repertoires.

TCRdb passed the 5' RACE reads through MiXCR, listing each CDR3 protein once. The sample lists some 200,000 distinct CDR3 sequences; under 10% were seen once. CDR1 and CDR2 from the germline V gene are MGHRA and YSYEKL. The CDR3 has 18 amino acids. V was clipped by 1 base and J by 0 bases; unmatched bases: 9. The same data also contributed to another study, on yellow fever vaccine responses in identical twins.

This chain uses TRBV4-1 with TRBJ1-1; the match to TRBD1 covers 9 bases. The specimen was memory (CD45RO+) T cells sorted from blood. This sequence originates from a woman under 30 in good health. CDR3 residues: CASSQAGTGNLMNTEAFF. The CDR3 DNA reads as TGCGCCAGCAGCCAAGCCGGGACAGGGAATTTAATGAACACTGAAGCTTTCTTT.